The rows below give T cell receptor beta chains drawn from one sample of a study of memory CD4+ T cells and cytomegalovirus serostatus. Profiling relied on immunoSEQ multiplex PCR, and the TCRdb table lists in-frame clones only, not all of them. Among over 65,000 clones listed, about 75% were seen once. Sequencing was done on a sample of memory CD4+ T cells from blood. These receptors came from an adult in good health and CMV-seropositive. CDR3s include the opening cysteine and the closing phenylalanine or tryptophan. Fields, in order: J gene, clone size, D gene, V gene, CDR3 protein, CDR3 DNA. A D gene is named only where the DNA matches it firmly. Size tells how often a clone was seen (once, few, many) or the class of an expanded clone, and some rows leave it out.

J: TRBJ2-2; size: .; D: .; V: TRBV5-4; CDR3: CASSLAAGTGELFF; DNA: TGTGCCAGCAGCTTGGCCGCAGGGACCGGGGAGCTGTTTTTT
J: TRBJ1-1; size: few; D: .; V: TRBV6-5; CDR3: CASSPGGENTEAFF; DNA: TGTGCCAGCAGTCCCGGGGGGGAGAACACTGAAGCTTTCTTT
J: TRBJ1-4; size: few; D: .; V: TRBV4-1; CDR3: CASRYATNEKLFF; DNA: TGCGCCAGCCGCTATGCAACTAATGAAAAACTGTTTTTT
J: TRBJ2-7; size: .; D: .; V: TRBV18; CDR3: CASSSRDWVGSYEQYF; DNA: TGTGCCAGCTCCTCTCGGGACTGGGTCGGCTCCTACGAGCAGTACTTC
J: TRBJ1-2; size: .; D: .; V: TRBV28; CDR3: CASSSDSSHYGYTF; DNA: TGTGCCAGCAGTTCGGACTCTTCCCACTATGGCTACACCTTC
J: TRBJ1-5; size: .; D: TRBD1; V: TRBV6-1; CDR3: CASSERQGSNQPQHF; DNA: TGTGCCAGCAGTGAAAGACAGGGGAGCAATCAGCCCCAGCATTTT
J: TRBJ1-1; size: .; D: .; V: TRBV27; CDR3: CASLDQNTEAFF; DNA: TGTGCCAGTTTAGATCAAAACACTGAAGCTTTCTTT
J: TRBJ1-1; size: few; D: .; V: TRBV5-1; CDR3: CASRVAENTEAFF; DNA: TGCGCCAGCAGGGTGGCAGAGAACACTGAAGCTTTCTTT
J: TRBJ1-5; size: .; D: TRBD1; V: TRBV27; CDR3: CASSLRQGNQPQHF; DNA: TGTGCCAGCAGCCTCCGACAGGGTAACCAGCCCCAGCATTTT
J: TRBJ2-5; size: .; D: .; V: TRBV7-9; CDR3: CASSLGGVATRPSGTQYF; DNA: TGTGCCAGCAGCTTAGGAGGGGTGGCGACTCGTCCGTCCGGGACCCAGTACTTC
J: TRBJ2-1; size: .; D: TRBD1; V: TRBV5-1; CDR3: CASSLRTGEGNEQFF; DNA: TGCGCCAGCAGCTTACGGACAGGGGAGGGGAATGAGCAGTTCTTC
J: TRBJ1-1; size: .; D: .; V: TRBV4-1; CDR3: CASSGWLRGTEAFF; DNA: TGCGCCAGCAGCGGGTGGTTACGGGGCACTGAAGCTTTCTTT
J: TRBJ1-1; size: .; D: .; V: TRBV29-1; CDR3: CSASRAVDTEAFF; DNA: TGCAGCGCCTCCCGCGCAGTTGACACTGAAGCTTTCTTT
J: TRBJ2-7; size: .; D: TRBD2; V: TRBV19; CDR3: CASSTSSGSYEQYF; DNA: TGTGCCAGTAGTACCTCTAGCGGGAGTTACGAGCAGTACTTC
J: TRBJ1-5; size: .; D: .; V: TRBV6-1; CDR3: CASRAGVVGNQPQHF; DNA: TGTGCCAGCAGGGCAGGGGTTGTTGGCAATCAGCCCCAGCATTTT
J: TRBJ2-7; size: .; D: .; V: TRBV5-1; CDR3: CASSPWASSYEQYF; DNA: TGCGCCAGCAGCCCTTGGGCTAGCTCCTACGAGCAGTACTTC
J: TRBJ2-1; size: .; D: .; V: TRBV7-2; CDR3: CASSLALGGRNEQFF; DNA: TGTGCCAGCAGCTTAGCCTTGGGGGGGCGCAATGAGCAGTTCTTC
J: TRBJ1-2; size: .; D: .; V: TRBV10-3; CDR3: CAISESERGYGYTF; DNA: TGTGCCATCAGTGAGTCAGAAAGGGGCTATGGCTACACCTTC
J: TRBJ2-7; size: few; D: .; V: TRBV29-1; CDR3: CSVAVTGEGEQYF; DNA: TGCAGCGTGGCGGTGACAGGGGAGGGCGAGCAGTACTTC
J: TRBJ1-4; size: .; D: .; V: TRBV2; CDR3: CASIDSTVTNEKLFF; DNA: TGTGCCAGCATTGACAGCACAGTAACTAATGAAAAACTGTTTTTT
J: TRBJ2-3; size: .; D: TRBD2; V: TRBV7-2; CDR3: CASSWGGDTDTQYF; DNA: TGTGCCAGCAGCTGGGGGGGGGATACAGATACGCAGTATTTT
J: TRBJ1-6; size: .; D: .; V: TRBV28; CDR3: CASSLDRGSPLHF; DNA: TGTGCCAGCAGTTTAGACCGGGGTTCACCCCTCCACTTT
J: TRBJ2-5; size: .; D: TRBD1; V: TRBV30; CDR3: CAWSVTGWAGGEETQYF; DNA: TGTGCCTGGAGTGTAACAGGGTGGGCAGGGGGCGAGGAGACCCAGTACTTC
J: TRBJ1-2; size: .; D: .; V: TRBV7-2; CDR3: CASSRETANYGYTF; DNA: TGTGCCAGCAGCCGGGAGACAGCTAACTATGGCTACACCTTC
J: TRBJ2-2; size: .; D: .; V: TRBV2; CDR3: CASRRQNTGELFF; DNA: TGTGCCAGCAGAAGACAGAACACCGGGGAGCTGTTTTTT
J: TRBJ2-7; size: few; D: TRBD1; V: TRBV7-6; CDR3: CASSLEDRGHEQYF; DNA: TGTGCCAGCAGCTTAGAAGACAGGGGCCACGAGCAGTACTTC
J: TRBJ2-3; size: .; D: .; V: TRBV29-1; CDR3: CSVAPGTPADTQYF; DNA: TGCAGCGTTGCCCCCGGGACCCCTGCGGATACGCAGTATTTT
J: TRBJ1-1; size: .; D: TRBD1; V: TRBV27; CDR3: CASRPQGRNTEAFF; DNA: TGTGCCAGCAGGCCACAGGGGCGGAACACTGAAGCTTTCTTT
J: TRBJ1-4; size: .; D: .; V: TRBV9; CDR3: CASSVGPRTGGNEKLFF; DNA: TGTGCCAGCAGCGTAGGTCCCCGCACTGGGGGAAATGAAAAACTGTTTTTT
J: TRBJ2-7; size: .; D: .; V: TRBV15; CDR3: CATSRETNSYEQYF; DNA: TGTGCCACCAGCAGAGAGACGAACAGCTACGAGCAGTACTTC
J: TRBJ1-1; size: few; D: .; V: TRBV28; CDR3: CASSYQLGSTEAFF; DNA: TGTGCCAGCAGTTATCAGTTGGGAAGCACTGAAGCTTTCTTT
J: TRBJ2-7; size: .; D: TRBD1; V: TRBV18; CDR3: CASSAPGQGFYEQYF; DNA: TGTGCCAGCTCAGCGCCGGGACAGGGGTTCTACGAGCAGTACTTC
J: TRBJ1-1; size: .; D: .; V: TRBV30; CDR3: CAWTRQLNTEAFF; DNA: TGTGCCTGGACCCGACAGTTAAACACTGAAGCTTTCTTT
J: TRBJ2-7; size: .; D: TRBD1; V: TRBV6-1; CDR3: CASLSDRVPYEQYF; DNA: TGTGCCAGCCTAAGCGACAGGGTCCCCTACGAGCAGTACTTC
J: TRBJ2-2; size: .; D: TRBD2; V: TRBV9; CDR3: CASSVNPSGNTGELFF; DNA: TGTGCCAGCAGCGTAAACCCTAGCGGAAACACCGGGGAGCTGTTTTTT
J: TRBJ1-1; size: .; D: .; V: TRBV27; CDR3: CASSPKTGNTEAFF; DNA: TGTGCCAGCAGTCCAAAGACAGGGAACACTGAAGCTTTCTTT
J: TRBJ1-4; size: few; D: TRBD1; V: TRBV7-3; CDR3: CASITPTAGDAGGNEKLFF; DNA: TGTGCCAGCATCACACCAACCGCGGGGGATGCAGGGGGAAATGAAAAACTGTTTTTT
J: TRBJ2-1; size: .; D: .; V: TRBV12-1; CDR3: CASSPGLANEQFF; DNA: TGTGCCAGCAGCCCGGGGCTAGCCAATGAGCAGTTCTTC
J: TRBJ2-5; size: .; D: .; V: TRBV7-2; CDR3: CASSLSHGQQETQYF; DNA: TGTGCCAGCAGCTTATCCCACGGGCAACAAGAGACCCAGTACTTC
J: TRBJ1-1; size: .; D: TRBD1; V: TRBV10-3; CDR3: CAAARGTGGALTTEAFF; DNA: TGTGCCGCCGCGAGGGGGACAGGGGGCGCATTGACCACTGAAGCTTTCTTT
J: TRBJ2-1; size: .; D: .; V: TRBV7-3; CDR3: CASSSQRSSYNEQFF; DNA: TGTGCCAGCAGCTCACAGCGGAGCTCCTACAATGAGCAGTTCTTC
J: TRBJ1-2; size: .; D: .; V: TRBV11-3; CDR3: CASSSGGGYTF; DNA: TGTGCCAGCAGCTCGGGAGGCGGCTACACCTTC